This is a list of T cell receptor beta chains from one sample in a study of blood T cell repertoires in COVID-19. Data came from immunoSEQ multiplex PCR; TCRdb stores just in-frame clones and leaves some out. Among approximately 200,000 clones listed, 85% to 90% were seen once. The sequencing input was PBMCs or T cells enriched from blood (not recorded which). The source is a woman aged 18-29 years in a cohort exposed to, infected with or recovered from COVID-19 (not recorded which). The CDR3 runs from the conserved cysteine through the conserved F or W. D genes are given only for firm matches.

>TRBV5-1|TRBJ1-1|NA
CASSFLTGANMNTEAFF
>TRBV18|TRBJ1-4|NA
CASSPGTRAEKLFF
>TRBV24-1|TRBJ2-5|NA
CATKDGEMAGETQYF
>TRBV19|TRBJ2-7|TRBD1
CASQRGQGLEQYF
>TRBV3-1/TRBV3-2|TRBJ1-2|NA
CASSQEGANYGYTF
>TRBV10-2|TRBJ2-7|TRBD2
CASSDPGTSSHEQYF
>TRBV19|TRBJ1-5|NA
CASRAGGNQPQHF
>TRBV28|TRBJ1-4|NA
CASRFTDLNEKLFF
>TRBV29-1|TRBJ2-7|NA
CSVVGGSNYEQYF
>TRBV3-1/TRBV3-2|TRBJ1-1|TRBD1
CASSQGQAAAFF
>TRBV6-5|TRBJ1-2|TRBD1
CASSIRQGYYGYTF
>TRBV6-1|TRBJ1-1|NA
CASSATGILYPTETEAFF
>TRBV2|TRBJ1-2|NA
CASSEEEDRTF
>TRBV5-1|TRBJ1-6|TRBD1
CASSLTGVEPPLHF
>TRBV5-1|TRBJ1-1|NA
CASSLYPDRSNTEAFF
>TRBV11-2|TRBJ1-6|TRBD1
CASSLQGNSPLHF
>TRBV28|TRBJ1-1|TRBD1
CASSLAWDRGLEAFF
>TRBV5-1|TRBJ2-2|NA
CASSLVGPAGELFF
>TRBV2|TRBJ2-2|NA
CASRRQFANTGELFF
>TRBV27|TRBJ1-2|TRBD1
CASSLSRGRANYGYTF
>TRBV3-1/TRBV3-2|TRBJ2-5|NA
CASSPGAGGGRETQYF
>TRBV9|TRBJ2-7|NA
CASSAEARLGGYEQYF
>TRBV24-1|TRBJ2-1|TRBD2
CATSDSQLAGGPDEQFF
>TRBV7-8|TRBJ2-2|NA
CASSSRVEDRNTGELFF
>TRBV28|TRBJ1-4|NA
CASSLFREGTNEKLFF
>TRBV5-1|TRBJ2-3|NA
CASSLAGGTDTQYF
>TRBV4-1|TRBJ1-5|TRBD1
CASSQAEGQGTEPQHF
>TRBV20-1|TRBJ1-5|TRBD1
CSASATGGNQPQHF
>TRBV27|TRBJ2-2|NA
CASSYQMNTGELFF
>TRBV4-1|TRBJ2-3|NA
CASSQNRGDTQYF
>TRBV25-1|TRBJ1-6|TRBD1
CASSGTGANSPLHF
>TRBV3-1/TRBV3-2|TRBJ1-2|NA
CASSQDETIYGYTF
>TRBV6-1|TRBJ1-4|TRBD1
CASSELPGQGNEKLFF
>TRBV10-1|TRBJ2-2|NA
CASSATGSNTGELFF
>TRBV5-1|TRBJ1-1|NA
CASSRGANTEAFF
>TRBV27|TRBJ1-2|NA
CASRLQGSNYGYTF
>TRBV2|TRBJ2-5|NA
CASVPQLTGQETQYF
>TRBV19|TRBJ2-5|TRBD2
CASSIYSGAQETQYF
>TRBV5-1|TRBJ1-4|NA
CASSWGLGGTNEKLFF
>TRBV7-9|TRBJ2-2|NA
CASSLLSGMDGELFF
>TRBV6-1|TRBJ2-2|TRBD1
CASSEQGWTTNTGELFF
>TRBV5-1|TRBJ1-3|NA
CASSLARDNSGNTIYF
>TRBV5-4|TRBJ1-6|TRBD1
CASSLAGTGLSPLHF
>TRBV28|TRBJ2-1|NA
CASNSDRYNEQFF
>TRBV6-5|TRBJ1-5|NA
CASSYSYQGGQPQHF
>TRBV5-1|TRBJ2-7|TRBD2
CASSDQAGNEQYF
>TRBV4-2|TRBJ2-1|NA
CASSLRGIDNEQFF
>TRBV2|TRBJ2-7|NA
CASTPPRGSYEQYF
>TRBV11-3|TRBJ2-1|NA
CASSLVVRGQRSSYNEQFF